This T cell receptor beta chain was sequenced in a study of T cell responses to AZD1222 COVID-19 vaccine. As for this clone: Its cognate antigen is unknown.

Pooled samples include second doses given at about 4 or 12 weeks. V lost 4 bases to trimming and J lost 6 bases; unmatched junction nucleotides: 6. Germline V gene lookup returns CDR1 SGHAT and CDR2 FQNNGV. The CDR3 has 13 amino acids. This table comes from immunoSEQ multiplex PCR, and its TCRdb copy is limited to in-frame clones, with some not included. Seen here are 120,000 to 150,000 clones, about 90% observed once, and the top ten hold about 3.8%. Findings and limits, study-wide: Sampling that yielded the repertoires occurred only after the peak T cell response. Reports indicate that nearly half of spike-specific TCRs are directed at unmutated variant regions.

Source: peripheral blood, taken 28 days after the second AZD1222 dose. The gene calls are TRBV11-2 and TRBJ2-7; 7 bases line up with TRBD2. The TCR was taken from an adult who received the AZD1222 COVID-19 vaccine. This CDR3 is CASSSGLEGEQYF. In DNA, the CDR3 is TGTGCCAGCAGCTCAGGACTAGAAGGCGAGCAGTACTTC.